A selection of T cell receptor beta chains follows, all from one sample in a study of blood T cells in healthy people across ages. MiXCR was run by TCRdb on the 5' RACE reads, yielding one entry per CDR3 protein. The table shows approximately 900,000 distinct CDR3 sequences, with about 28% occurring only once. The same sample was also used in a study of T cells of mothers and their children.

The sequencing sample was made of blood. All receptors derive from a woman aged 40 to 50 in good health. Both conserved end residues are part of each CDR3. D genes are given only for firm matches. Clone size, where shown, is once, few, many, or a class for clones that have expanded.

j_call clone_size v_call d_call cdr3_nt cdr3_aa
TRBJ2-2 few TRBV24-1 NA TGTGCCACCAGGGCCGGGGTATTGAACACCGGGGAGCTGTTTTTT CATRAGVLNTGELFF
TRBJ2-7 NA TRBV6-2/TRBV6-3 TRBD1 TGTGCCAGCATGGGACAGGGGAATGAGCAGTACTTC CASMGQGNEQYF
TRBJ2-5 many TRBV4-1 NA TGCGCCAGCAGCCCTTGGATAGGTCCGGGGGAGACCCAGTACTTC CASSPWIGPGETQYF
TRBJ1-5 few TRBV20-1 NA TGCAGTGCTAGTGGGCCAAGTCAGCCCCAGCATTTT CSASGPSQPQHF
TRBJ2-2 NA TRBV6-2/TRBV6-3 TRBD1 TGTGCCAGCAGTCCGCACAGGGGGCGCGTCGGGGAGCTGTTTTTT CASSPHRGRVGELFF
TRBJ2-2 NA TRBV5-1 NA TGCGCCAGCAGCTTGAACACGAACACCGGGGAGCTGTTTTTT CASSLNTNTGELFF
TRBJ1-1 few TRBV7-8 TRBD1 TGTGCCAGCAGCACAATACAGGGGGGGAGAGCTGAAGCTTTCTTT CASSTIQGGRAEAFF
TRBJ2-7 few TRBV21-1 NA TGTGCCAGCAGCAAAGAGCCAGAGTCGGGCTACGAGCAGTACTTC CASSKEPESGYEQYF
TRBJ1-1 few TRBV18 TRBD1 TGTGCCAGCTCCCAAGGACAGGGGGTAACTGAAGCTTTCTTT CASSQGQGVTEAFF
TRBJ1-2 many TRBV25-1 NA TGTGCCAGCAGTCCTGGAACCACTAGCCCTAACTATGGCTACACCTTC CASSPGTTSPNYGYTF
TRBJ2-5 few TRBV4-3 NA TGCGCCAGCAGCCAAGTTGTATTAGGCGAGACCCAGTACTTC CASSQVVLGETQYF
TRBJ2-5 NA TRBV20-1 NA TGCAGTGCTAGAGGGGCCCGGTGGGAGACCCAGTACTTC CSARGARWETQYF
TRBJ2-1 NA TRBV4-2 NA TGTGCCAGCAGCCAAGTTAGGGGAGGAAGCTCCTACAATGAGCAGTTCTTC CASSQVRGGSSYNEQFF
TRBJ1-1 NA TRBV30 NA TGTGCCTGGAGTAAGACCCAGAACACTGAAGCTTTCTTT CAWSKTQNTEAFF
TRBJ2-7 few TRBV4-1 NA TGCGCCAGCAGCCAAACCGGGCTAGCCTACGAGCAGTACTTC CASSQTGLAYEQYF
TRBJ2-7 many TRBV7-2 NA TGTGCCAGCAGCTTAGATCGGGGTTTGTACGAGCAGTACTTC CASSLDRGLYEQYF
TRBJ2-3 few TRBV20-1 TRBD1 TGCAGCTTCACCACAGGGGCGACAGATACGCAGTATTTT CSFTTGATDTQYF
TRBJ1-2 few TRBV10-3 TRBD1 TGTGCCATCAGTGAAATGAAAGGACAGGGCTCCGGTGGCTACACCTTC CAISEMKGQGSGGYTF
TRBJ2-5 many TRBV5-1 NA TGCGCCAGCAGCAAGACCTCCAGGTGGGAGACCCAGTACTTC CASSKTSRWETQYF
TRBJ2-5 many TRBV20-1 NA TGCAGTGCTAGAGGACGGACCCAAGAGACCCAGTACTTC CSARGRTQETQYF
TRBJ2-4 many TRBV5-1 TRBD2 TGCGCCAGCAGCTTGGGAGGGACTACAGACATTCAGTACTTC CASSLGGTTDIQYF
TRBJ1-1 NA TRBV4-3 NA TGCGCCAGCAGCCGCCGGGCGGGAACCGACGGATGGAACACTGAAGCTTTCTTT CASSRRAGTDGWNTEAFF
TRBJ2-3 few TRBV9 TRBD2 TGTGCCAGCAGCGTAGAGACTAGCGGGGGGATTAGTAGTACAGATACGCAGTATTTT CASSVETSGGISSTDTQYF
TRBJ1-1 NA TRBV7-9 NA TGTGCCAGCAGTATTGAAGGGAACACTGAAGCTTTCTTT CASSIEGNTEAFF
TRBJ2-3 NA TRBV28 TRBD1 TGTGCCAGCAGTGCGAGGACAGGCCCTAGCACAGATACGCAGTATTTT CASSARTGPSTDTQYF
TRBJ2-7 NA TRBV7-9 NA TGTGCCAGCAGCTTCGGTGTGGAGGTCGGCGAGCAGTACTTC CASSFGVEVGEQYF
TRBJ2-7 many TRBV24-1 TRBD1 TGTGCCACCAGTGATACCCGCGGACAGGGTGCGGGGTACGAGCAGTACTTC CATSDTRGQGAGYEQYF
TRBJ2-3 few TRBV12-3/TRBV12-4 TRBD2 TGTGCCAGCAGTTTCGAGACCGGACTAGCGGGGAGAGATACGCAGTATTTT CASSFETGLAGRDTQYF
TRBJ1-5 NA TRBV20-1 NA TGCAGTGCTGAGGGAGCCAATCAGCCCCAGCATTTT CSAEGANQPQHF
TRBJ1-1 many TRBV7-6 TRBD1 TGTGCCAGCAGCCAGATAACAGGGGTGAACACTGAAGCTTTCTTT CASSQITGVNTEAFF
TRBJ1-4 many TRBV12-3/TRBV12-4 NA TGTGCCAGCAGTTCTGGGGGAGGAGAAAAACTGTTTTTT CASSSGGGEKLFF
TRBJ2-5 many TRBV9 NA TGTGCCAGCAGCGTAGTCCCCTTCGCTAGCGTGGAACAAGAGACCCAGTACTTC CASSVVPFASVEQETQYF
TRBJ1-1 NA TRBV7-9 TRBD1 TGTGCCAGCAGCTCCCCGCGGGACAGGGGGCCGAACACTGAAGCTTTCTTT CASSSPRDRGPNTEAFF
TRBJ1-1 few TRBV14 NA TGTGCCAGCAGCCAACAAGGTGTTCTGGCTTTCTTT CASSQQGVLAFF
TRBJ2-2 few TRBV5-1 TRBD1 TGCGCCAGCAGCATCGGACAGGCGAACACCGGGGAGCTGTTTTTT CASSIGQANTGELFF
TRBJ1-1 once TRBV7-2 NA TGTGCCAGCAGCTTAGGGAACAGGAAGTCTGAAGCTTTCTTT CASSLGNRKSEAFF
TRBJ2-5 many TRBV7-2 TRBD2 TGTGCCAGCAGCCACACTCTCGGGACTAAAAAAGAGACCCAGTACTTC CASSHTLGTKKETQYF
TRBJ1-4 many TRBV20-1 TRBD1 TGCAGTGCTAGTCTCGGACAGGGTGGTAATGAAAAACTGTTTTTT CSASLGQGGNEKLFF
TRBJ1-2 NA TRBV29-1 NA TGCAGCGTTGATGGTGGGAAACCTAACTATGGCTACACCTTC CSVDGGKPNYGYTF
TRBJ1-5 few TRBV7-2 TRBD1 TGTGCCAGCAGCCCGACAGGGGGCCCTGGGCAGCCCCAGCATTTT CASSPTGGPGQPQHF
TRBJ2-3 NA TRBV6-2/TRBV6-3 TRBD1 TGTGCCAGCAGTTACAACAGGGGAAGAGATACGCAGTATTTT CASSYNRGRDTQYF
TRBJ1-1 NA TRBV20-1 NA TGCAGTGCGGATACAGGGACGAACACTGAAGCTTTCTTT CSADTGTNTEAFF
TRBJ1-5 NA TRBV20-1 NA TGCAGTGCTAGAGAGGGTGGAGGGGTTCAGCCCCAGCATTTT CSAREGGGVQPQHF
TRBJ2-1 NA TRBV6-1 NA TGTGCCAGCAGTGAGGTTAGCGGAAGTTGGAATGAGCAGTTCTTC CASSEVSGSWNEQFF
TRBJ1-5 few TRBV28 NA TGTGCCAGCAGTTTCGCGGTAGGGCCCCAGCATTTT CASSFAVGPQHF
TRBJ1-2 many TRBV15 NA TGTGCCACCAGCGCTCAAGGGCAGGCCAGTACTTATGGCTACACCTTC CATSAQGQASTYGYTF
TRBJ2-7 few TRBV15 TRBD1 TGTGCCACCAGCCCACAGGGGGCCGTCGACGAGCAGTACTTC CATSPQGAVDEQYF
TRBJ1-4 many TRBV2 TRBD1 TGTGCCAGCAGTTGGGACAGGGACAGCGAACTGTTTTTT CASSWDRDSELFF
TRBJ2-7 NA TRBV12-3/TRBV12-4 NA TGTGCCAGCACCCCTGGCCGGTTGTTGGACGAGCAGTACTTC CASTPGRLLDEQYF
TRBJ2-3 many TRBV2 TRBD2 TGTGCCAGCAGTCCCCGGAGCGGGGGGCCGGCAGATACGCAGTATTTT CASSPRSGGPADTQYF
TRBJ2-2 NA TRBV28 NA TGTGCCAGCAGCGAGAGATCACCGGAGGAGCTGTTTTTT CASSERSPEELFF
TRBJ2-7 NA TRBV4-1 NA TGCGCCAGCAGCCCCTCCCAGGGACATTGGTTGGACGAGCAGTACTTC CASSPSQGHWLDEQYF
TRBJ2-3 NA TRBV6-1 TRBD2 TGTGCCAGCAAAGAAGCGGGAGATGGTACGCAGTATTTT CASKEAGDGTQYF